This T cell receptor beta chain was captured in a study of early T cells in non-severe SARS-CoV-2 infection. Study at large: Unsorted whole blood bulk RNA was sequenced, with unpaired chains. General study results and limits: VDJdb matching skewed toward anti-spike CD8 responses, missing private and CD4 specificities.

Germline-derived CDR1 and CDR2 are SGHRS and YFSETQ. The V and J ends lost 0 bases and 2 bases respectively, with 8 bases between them. CDR3 length equals 14 residues. This clonotype was seen more than once but under ten times. Its specificity is unknown. Individually, cDNA molecules had unique molecular identifiers attached to them. TCRdb called the 5' RACE reads again in MiXCR, with one record for every CDR3 protein. The repertoire includes 100,000 or so distinct CDR3 sequences, around 17% of them detected once, and 4.5% to 6.5% sits in the top ten. J is TRBJ2-5 and V is TRBV5-1; D not resolved. This clonotype originated in an adult who was a healthcare worker with PCR-confirmed SARS-CoV-2 infection or an uninfected control (not recorded which). The sequencing used whole blood, collected at baseline. CDR3 nucleotide sequence: TGCGCCAGCAGCTTGGGGGGTTGGCAAGAGACCCAGTACTTC. This sequence encodes CASSLGGWQETQYF.